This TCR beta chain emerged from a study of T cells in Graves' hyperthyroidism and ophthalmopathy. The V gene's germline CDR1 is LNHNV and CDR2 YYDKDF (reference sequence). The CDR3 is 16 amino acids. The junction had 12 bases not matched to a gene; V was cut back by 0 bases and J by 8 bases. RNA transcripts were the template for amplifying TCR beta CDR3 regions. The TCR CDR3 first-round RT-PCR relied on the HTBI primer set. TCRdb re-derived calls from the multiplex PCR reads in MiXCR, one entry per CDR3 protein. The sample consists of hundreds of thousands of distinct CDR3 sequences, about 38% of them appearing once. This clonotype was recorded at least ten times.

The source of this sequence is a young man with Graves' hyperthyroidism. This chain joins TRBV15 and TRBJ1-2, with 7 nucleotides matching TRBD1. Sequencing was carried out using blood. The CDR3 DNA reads TGTGCCACCAGCAGAGATGGGACAGAGCACCTATCGGGCTACACCTTC. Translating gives CATSRDGTEHLSGYTF.